This TCR beta chain derives from a study of shared clonotypes between healthy human individuals (dated by TCRdb to 2018 to 2021). A note on the overall study: A few men and two women, aged 18 to 49 years, made up the cohort. Per donor, leukapheresis produced somewhere between about 0.94 and 9.5 billion PBMCs. For each donor, CD4 naive and CD4 memory were each run on three plates, CD8 naive on two plates, and CD8 memory on one plate. Different laboratories and diverse techniques were used to prepare libraries and sequence TCR repertoires, to increase sequencing depth and limit assay-specific biases. To estimate repertoire size and how much clonotype sharing occurs between individuals, the study deeply sequenced the blood TCR repertoires of five healthy adults. Results and caveats for the whole study, not just this receptor: Naive subsets generally had larger estimated clonotype richness than memory subsets did. Rarefaction of sorted-subset datasets indicated incomplete sequencing despite the large sequencing depth. The genetic and exposure-history diversity represented was limited by the small number of donors. When a handful of donors were compared, the shared fraction of clonotypes was about 5.4% for naive CD4, more than 3% for naive CD8, about 2.5% for memory CD4, and 0.4% for memory CD8. Pairwise subsampling led to the expectation that sequencing depth would affect the degree of clonotype sharing among donors. Sampling was restricted to blood, and TCR repertoires in tissue are likely to differ from TCR repertoires in blood. Clonotypes shared by all four sorted-subset donors showed higher generation probabilities than non-shared clonotypes.

The donors were healthy, HIV-negative adults with no recently reported acute infections or vaccinations. Every donor was a Caucasian adult residing in Nashville, Tennessee, USA. CD4+ T cells were enriched through magnetic negative selection, after which naive cells were positively selected on CD45RA and the remaining negative fraction served as the memory subset. Blood was obtained by leukapheresis, after which PBMCs were separated by Ficoll-Histopaque density gradient centrifugation and cryopreserved in liquid nitrogen vapor phase. Analytical flow cytometry was used to check the purity and quantity of each magnetically sorted T cell population. Genomic DNA was isolated from every sorted fraction and measured by UV absorbance on a Nanodrop 2000c. Concerning this clone itself: Its target antigen remains unknown. Qualities for individual bases were not recorded, and no much larger clone is one base off.

V ends up 7 bases short and J 4 bases short, with an unmatched junction base count of 18. Including the terminal cysteine and phenylalanine, the CDR3 comprises 17 residues. Only the CDR3 part of the read is kept: 51 bases, read in frame from the first base. CDR1 and CDR2 (MNHEY, SMNVEV) derive from the germline V gene (reference sequence). Using the deep immunoSEQ assay, multiplex PCR amplified TCR CDR3 regions from genomic DNA. Genomic DNA extracted from each cell subset was distributed evenly over all wells of several immunoSEQ 96-well plates, and each plate served as one replicate. Each replicate PCR for sorted subsets received about 210 ng genomic DNA, equal to 30,000 or so T cell genomes. Purified libraries were quantified with a Qubit 3.0 fluorometer, sized on a Bioanalyzer 2100, and re-quantified with the KAPA Library Quantification kit. Every immunoSEQ 96-well plate was sequenced on a separate single-read 150-cycle Illumina NextSeq 550 flow cell. Per the source publication's procedure: The immunoSEQ output contained only junctional sequences without quality scores, so filtering could not match that applied to full-length reads. To assign V/J genes and CDR3, sequences were annotated against IMGT germline references using PyIR, a Python wrapper for IgBLAST v1.9. Reads with weak V/J assignments (E-value above 1e-6), missing CDR3, stop codons, out-of-frame junctions, or ambiguous translated residues were removed. V3J clonotypes were defined by identical inferred V gene, J gene, and CDR3 amino acid sequence. Percentage overlap between repertoires was calculated by dividing the number of shared unique clonotypes by the size of the smaller repertoire. Richness of each repertoire was evaluated using RTK rarefaction, the Chao1 estimator, and Recon v2.1 estimates of unobserved clonotypes. Generation probabilities for all TCRbeta clonotypes obtained by the gDNA method from a handful of donors were computed using OLGA. Here the immuneACCESS table is served through TCRdb, limited to in-frame sequences with V and J called. Missing clones are a known gap in these copies; in checked studies unresolved V genes cover under half, and the rest lacks a known reason. Clone size and V and J calls were adopted from that table, with D and trimming inferred from the DNA. Across this sample there are some 2,500,000 clones, with less than 95% seen only once. The ten largest clones capture more than 0.35% of the sample.

The receptor comes from a man between 18 and 35 years old in good health. Some clones in this sample may be carry-over from other donors' samples. Sequencing was done on a sample of naive CD4+ T cells from PBMCs. Taken with the paper, the label for cell subset or site translates to: CD45RA+ positively selected. Rearrangement joined TRBV27 to TRBJ1-2, with 7 central nucleotides matching TRBD1. In nucleotides, the sequence is TGTGCCAGCATCACTAATCTAGGGGACAGCCCCATCTATGGCTACACCTTC. Its translation reads: CASITNLGDSPIYGYTF.